This T cell receptor (beta chain) comes out of a study of identical twins. The study's findings and limits: Zero-insertion analyses could be partly confounded by invariant MAIT and iNKT cells.

About this clonotype: No antigen is known for it.

It was template switching that added a universal primer site, and there were unique molecular identifiers on the cDNA. One entry per CDR3 protein results from TCRdb running MiXCR on the 5' RACE reads. The sample gives 1.5 million to 2 million distinct CDR3 sequences, more than 30% of which show up once; around 0.3% is in the top ten. Germline CDR1 is MNHEY and CDR2 is SVGAGI. There are 14 residues in the CDR3. The clonotype was recovered from a newborn girl in good health. The chain carries TRBV6-5 and TRBJ2-4; D is perhaps TRBD1 (6 bases). The last part of the DNA fits TRBJ2-5 better; the J call may be wrong. Sequenced sample: cord blood. Here the CDR3 reads CASSLTHQGRTQYF. DNA of the CDR3: TGTGCCAGCAGTTTGACCCATCAGGGGCGGACCCAGTACTTC.